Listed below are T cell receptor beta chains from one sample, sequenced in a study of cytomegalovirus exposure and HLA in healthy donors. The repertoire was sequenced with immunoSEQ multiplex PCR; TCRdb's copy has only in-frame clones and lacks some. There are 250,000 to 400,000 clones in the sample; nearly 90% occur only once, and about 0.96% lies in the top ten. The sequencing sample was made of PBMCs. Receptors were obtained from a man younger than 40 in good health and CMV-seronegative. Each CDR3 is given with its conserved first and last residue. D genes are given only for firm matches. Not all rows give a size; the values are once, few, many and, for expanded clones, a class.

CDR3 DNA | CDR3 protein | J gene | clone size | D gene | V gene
TGCAGCGCTTACAGGGTGGCCAACTATGGCTACACCTTC | CSAYRVANYGYTF | TRBJ1-2 | few | - | TRBV29-1
TGCGCCAGCAGCTGGGGGACAGGGGTTTATAACTATGGCTACACCTTC | CASSWGTGVYNYGYTF | TRBJ1-2 | - | TRBD1 | TRBV5-1
TGCGCCAGCAGCCACAATGCGGTCACCGGGGAGCTGTTTTTT | CASSHNAVTGELFF | TRBJ2-2 | - | - | TRBV4-3
TGTGCCAGCAGCACTGACAGGGCCAGGTACAATGAGCAGTTCTTC | CASSTDRARYNEQFF | TRBJ2-1 | - | TRBD1 | TRBV5-8
TGCAGCGTTGAAAACAATGAGAACACTGAAGCTTTCTTT | CSVENNENTEAFF | TRBJ1-1 | once | - | TRBV29-1
TGTGCCAGCAGCGCAAGTAGCGGGGGTACCTACGAGCAGTACTTC | CASSASSGGTYEQYF | TRBJ2-7 | - | TRBD2 | TRBV9
TGCGCCAGCAGCCAACCTTTTGGGGGGGCTGGAAACACCATATATTTT | CASSQPFGGAGNTIYF | TRBJ1-3 | - | - | TRBV4-1
TGTGCCAGCAGCCTGATGGACAGGGGAGATCAGCCCCAGCATTTT | CASSLMDRGDQPQHF | TRBJ1-5 | - | TRBD1 | TRBV16
TGTGCCAGCAGTTCCGACAGGTCCTACGAGCAGTACTTC | CASSSDRSYEQYF | TRBJ2-7 | - | - | TRBV6-6
TGTGCCAGCAGCCTCACAGGGGGCGCGAGGAACTATGGCTACACCTTC | CASSLTGGARNYGYTF | TRBJ1-2 | - | TRBD1 | TRBV7-9
TGTGCCAGCAGCTTGGGACTACAAATCAATGAGCAGTTCTTC | CASSLGLQINEQFF | TRBJ2-1 | - | - | TRBV5-6
TGTGCCAGCAGTGCCCCGGGATATTACAATGAGCAGTTCTTC | CASSAPGYYNEQFF | TRBJ2-1 | - | - | TRBV25-1
TGTGCCAGCAGTTACTCGATTTCCGGACTTAAGACACCCCTCCACTTT | CASSYSISGLKTPLHF | TRBJ1-6 | - | - | TRBV6-6
TGTGCCAGCAGCCGGGGACAGGCCTACGAGCAGTACTTC | CASSRGQAYEQYF | TRBJ2-7 | - | TRBD1 | TRBV5-5
TGTGCCAGCAGTTACTCTGGAGGGGGCGATCAGCCCCAGCATTTT | CASSYSGGGDQPQHF | TRBJ1-5 | many | TRBD1 | TRBV6-5
TGTGCCAGCTCACCAGCTGGGGGCTATTCTGGAAACACCATATATTTT | CASSPAGGYSGNTIYF | TRBJ1-3 | - | - | TRBV18
TGTGCCAGCAGTTATTCCGGGACAGCGTCCTACGAGCAGTACTTC | CASSYSGTASYEQYF | TRBJ2-7 | - | TRBD1 | TRBV7-2
TGTGCCAGCAGCCGAACCCAGGCCAGGACTGAAGCTTTCTTT | CASSRTQARTEAFF | TRBJ1-1 | - | - | TRBV27
TGCGCCAGCAGCTTATTCCCGGGACAGGGACTAGGCAGTCCCCTCCACTTT | CASSLFPGQGLGSPLHF | TRBJ1-6 | - | TRBD1 | TRBV5-1
TGTGCCAGCAGTGGGACTGACAACTATGGCTACACCTTC | CASSGTDNYGYTF | TRBJ1-2 | - | - | TRBV2
TGCGCCAGCAGCCACGCCGGGACAGAGAACACCGGGGAGCTGTTTTTT | CASSHAGTENTGELFF | TRBJ2-2 | - | TRBD1 | TRBV4-1
TGTGCCAGCAGCGCGGGGTGGGCGACCACAGATACGCAGTATTTT | CASSAGWATTDTQYF | TRBJ2-3 | - | - | TRBV9
TGTGCCAGCAGCTTCTCCTGGGGGGGTCCTGACAATGAGCAGTTCTTC | CASSFSWGGPDNEQFF | TRBJ2-1 | - | TRBD2 | TRBV7-9
TGTGCCAGCAGAGACAGGGGGTACAATGAGCAGTTCTTC | CASRDRGYNEQFF | TRBJ2-1 | - | TRBD1 | TRBV27
TGTGCCAGCAGTTATTTAGCGGGGGGCCATGAGCAGTTCTTC | CASSYLAGGHEQFF | TRBJ2-1 | once | TRBD2 | TRBV6-5
TGTGCCAGCAGTGAAGCCATATCGGACTTTCAGCCCCAGCATTTT | CASSEAISDFQPQHF | TRBJ1-5 | once | - | TRBV6-1
TGCGCCAGCAGCCAAGAACAGGTCGCTAACTATGGCTACACCTTC | CASSQEQVANYGYTF | TRBJ1-2 | - | - | TRBV4-1
TGCGCCAGCAGCTCCCTAGCGGGGAGTAGCACAGATACGCAGTATTTT | CASSSLAGSSTDTQYF | TRBJ2-3 | - | TRBD2 | TRBV5-1
TGCGCCAGCAGCCAAGGCGGAAGGACTAGCGGGCGCAATGAGCAGTTCTTC | CASSQGGRTSGRNEQFF | TRBJ2-1 | - | TRBD2 | TRBV4-3
TGTGCCAGCTGGGACAGGGGGGAATTCACTGAAGCTTTCTTT | CASWDRGEFTEAFF | TRBJ1-1 | - | TRBD1 | TRBV2